The 13 T cell receptor beta chains below come from one sample, sequenced in a study of CD8+CD57+ T cells in acquired aplastic anemia. Genomic DNA constituted the template upon which TCR beta VDJ and CDR3 profiling was performed. TCRdb reanalysed the reads using MiXCR and keeps one entry per CDR3 protein. The repertoire includes about 110,000 distinct CDR3 sequences, around 49% of them detected once, and about 32% sits in the top ten. Sequenced: sorted CD4+, CD8+, or CD8+CD57+ T cells (not recorded which) from PBMCs. These receptors all stem from a human donor in good health, serving as a control.

This clonotype has just a few counts. This rearrangement joins TRBV3-1 to TRBJ2-1, with D uncertain. Germline lookup yields CDR1 LGHDT and CDR2 YNNKEL (reference sequence). The V gene lost 1 base and the J gene lost 9 bases, with 13 bases spanning the gap. The CDR3 is made up of 14 amino acids. For the CDR3, the DNA is TGTGCCAGCAGCCAAGGGGTCGATCTCGGTGAGCAGTTCTTC. It is translated as CASSQGVDLGEQFF.

This clonotype was counted ten times or more. V usage is TRBV7-2 and J usage is TRBJ1-6; D unclear. Trimming shortened V by 1 base and J by 10 bases, and 11 bases separated the two germline ends. The CDR3 runs to 14 residues. Germline V CDR1 and CDR2: SGHTA, FQGNSA. The CDR3 DNA is TGTGCCAGCAGCTTAGAATTCGAGGGCTCACCCCTCCACTTT. This translates into CASSLEFEGSPLHF.

This chain connects TRBV7-8 to TRBJ2-3; 14 bases are shared with TRBD2. CDR1 is SGHVS and CDR2 is FQNEAQ in the germline V gene. Unmatched junction bases numbered 2, after V lost 1 base and J lost 2 bases. The CDR3 is 17 residues long. The CDR3 here is CASSLGTSGGNTDTQYF. The CDR3 nucleotides are TGTGCCAGCAGCTTAGGGACTAGCGGGGGGAACACAGATACGCAGTATTTT.

The CDR3 here is CAISLDRQETQYF. As DNA, the CDR3 is TGTGCCATCAGCTTGGACAGGCAAGAGACCCAGTACTTC. This chain uses TRBV10-3 with TRBJ2-5; 7 nucleotides agree with TRBD1. The germline gives CDR1 ENHRY, CDR2 SYGVKD. The junction had 3 bases not matched to a gene; V was cut back by 6 bases and J by 2 bases. There are 13 residues in the CDR3.

The count of this clonotype is one. The V call is TRBV7-3, the J call TRBJ2-1; 10 bases line up with TRBD2. The CDR3 spans 14 residues. Germline V gives CDR1 SGHTA, CDR2 FQGTGA. The J segment lost 7 bases and the V segment lost 6 bases, leaving 6 bases of the junction unmatched. This CDR3 is CASSSSGGKNEQFF. The CDR3, as DNA: TGTGCCAGCAGTTCTAGCGGGGGCAAGAATGAGCAGTTCTTC.

The gene calls are TRBV2 and TRBJ2-7; D call uncertain. V lost 6 bases and J lost 0, with 12 bases in between. The CDR3 consists of 14 residues. CDR1 and CDR2 (germline): SNHLY, FYNNEI. The CDR3 loop is CASSAHQSSYEQYF. The CDR3 bases are TGTGCCAGCAGCGCCCATCAGAGCTCCTACGAGCAGTACTTC.

The V and J genes are TRBV2 and TRBJ2-3; 8 bases align to TRBD2. Trimming at V came to 4 bases and at J to 2 bases, leaving 11 bases not matched to a gene. Germline V gene lookup returns CDR1 SNHLY and CDR2 FYNNEI. CDR3 length equals 17 residues. CDR3 nucleotide sequence: TGTGCCAGCAGTGCTACTCCGGGACTAGTCTCCACAGATACGCAGTATTTT. Protein sequence: CASSATPGLVSTDTQYF.

This clonotype came up many times. The chain employs TRBV12-3 or TRBV12-4 and TRBJ1-5, with D hard to call. V was trimmed by 1 base and J by 0 bases, leaving 7 bases between them. This CDR3 spans 15 amino acids. The CDR3 DNA reads as TGTGCCAGCAGTTTAGGAGTAGATAGCAATCAGCCCCAGCATTTT. Its translation: CASSLGVDSNQPQHF.

This clonotype was recorded at least ten times. V usage is TRBV6-2 or TRBV6-3 and J usage is TRBJ2-7, with 7 positions matching TRBD1. Germline V gene data show CDR1 as MNHEY and CDR2 as SVGEGT. The CDR3 has 17 residues. V was clipped by 0 bases and J by 2 bases; unmatched bases: 10. CDR3 protein: CASSYSIGDRHTYEQYF. CDR3 DNA sequence: TGTGCCAGCAGTTACTCGATAGGGGACAGACATACCTACGAGCAGTACTTC.

The J gene is TRBJ1-1, the V gene TRBV10-2; TRBD1 might be the D (5 bases). This CDR3 is built from 13 residues. Trimming stripped 7 bases from V and 5 bases from J, with 14 bases between. CDR1 and CDR2 (germline): WSHSY, SAAADI. CDR3 loop: CASTREMETEAFF. In DNA form, the CDR3 reads TGCGCCAGCACCAGGGAAATGGAAACTGAAGCTTTCTTT.

About this clonotype itself: The missing conserved phenylalanine or tryptophan at the end of this CDR3 makes a read error likely. The chain employs TRBV30 and TRBJ2-7, with 8 bases matching TRBD1. This CDR3 spans 14 amino acids. Germline CDR1 GTSNPN, CDR2 SVGIG (reference sequence). The CDR3 reads CAWRRTGPPYEQYL. Here the CDR3 DNA reads TGTGCCTGGAGAAGGACAGGGCCCCCCTACGAACAGTACCTC.

This chain's CDR3 is CASTTGTGVHGYTF. The CDR3 nucleotides are TGTGCCAGCACTACCGGGACAGGGGTCCATGGCTACACCTTC. The V and J genes are TRBV6-1 and TRBJ1-2, with TRBD1 identical over 10 bases. CDR3 length: 14 residues. Germline CDR1 is MNHNS and CDR2 is SASEGT. Losses at the gene ends were 7 bases for V and 6 bases for J; bases not matched to a gene: 8.

Ten or more counts support this clonotype. The gene calls are TRBV6-5 and TRBJ1-1, with unresolved D. Germline V gene lookup returns CDR1 MNHEY and CDR2 SVGAGI. The CDR3 sequence is 13 residues long. V lost 5 bases and J 6 bases, leaving 13 bases between the germline ends. The CDR3 DNA sequence: TGTGCCAGCAGTGGCCTCACCGGCGCTGAAGCTTTCTTT. This translates into CASSGLTGAEAFF.